These T cell receptor beta chains were read from a single sample in a study of blood T cell repertoires in COVID-19. TCRdb's table, derived via immunoSEQ multiplex PCR, lists solely in-frame clones and lacks some. The table lists approximately 250,000 clones, 86% of them singletons. Source material: peripheral blood. These receptors all stem from an elderly woman with COVID-19, enrolled during active disease. Each CDR3 is given without its conserved first and last residue. The D gene is left open where the match is weak.

cdr3_aa | d_call | v_call
ASSFPEENQPQH | - | TRBV6-6
ASRPPGGTTNTEAF | - | TRBV7-9
ASSRGARATGELF | - | TRBV5-6
ASSPGQAGQETQY | TRBD1 | TRBV11-2
ASSIGRGGKRNEQF | TRBD2 | TRBV19
ASSPPSPGMTEAF | - | TRBV18
ASRSRSSYEQY | - | TRBV2
ASSPGLRTNEKLF | - | TRBV6-2/TRBV6-3
ASSVGVGTDNQPQH | - | TRBV9
ATSVGLAGGPSYNEQF | TRBD2 | TRBV24-1
ASSRRGEYGYT | - | TRBV25-1
ASSLEGGANEKLF | - | TRBV5-1
ASSLVTGPYEQY | - | TRBV11-1
ASSSGLAGGAETQY | TRBD2 | TRBV6-5
ASSLTVSYNEQF | - | TRBV14